What follows are 30 T cell receptor beta chains derived from one specimen sequenced in a study of T cells in Graves' hyperthyroidism and ophthalmopathy. TCR beta CDR3 region amplification was performed from RNA transcripts. The HTBI primer set drove a first-round RT-PCR of the TCR CDR3. TCRdb ran MiXCR on the multiplex PCR reads and lists one entry per CDR3 protein. The sample carries approximately 590,000 distinct CDR3 sequences, around a sixth recorded once. Specimen: blood. These receptors all stem from a woman aged 25 to 39 with Graves' hyperthyroidism.

The CDR3 region is CASTPLGGTSYNEQFF. DNA of the CDR3: TGTGCCAGCACTCCTCTGGGGGGAACCTCCTACAATGAGCAGTTCTTC. The rearrangement links TRBV28 to TRBJ2-1; D perhaps matches TRBD2 (6 bases). Trimming removed 7 bases from V and 0 bases from J, with 16 bases in between. The CDR3 loop spans 16 amino acids. The germline V gene has CDR1 MDHEN and CDR2 SYDVKM.

The J gene is TRBJ2-7, the V gene TRBV4-1; the D gene is possibly TRBD1 (5 bases). The CDR3 has 13 amino acids. The germline CDR1 and CDR2 sequences are MGHRA and YSYEKL. Trimming shortened V by 0 bases and J by 6 bases, and 9 bases separated the two germline ends. Written as DNA, the CDR3 is TGCGCCAGCAGCCAAGAATGGGGCCGCGAGCAGTACTTC. This encodes CASSQEWGREQYF.

This clonotype appeared a few times. The rearrangement uses TRBV10-3 and TRBJ2-1, with D unclear. There are 15 residues in the CDR3. The germline V gene has CDR1 ENHRY and CDR2 SYGVKD. V lost 2 bases and J 4 bases, leaving 12 bases between the germline ends. CDR3 sequence reads: CAISEDGGPYNEQFF. The CDR3 DNA is TGTGCCATCAGTGAGGATGGCGGACCATACAATGAGCAGTTCTTC.

This clonotype was counted between two and nine times. The chain has TRBV29-1 and TRBJ1-1; unclear D gene. With 3 bases removed from V and 6 bases from J, the gap between germline ends came to 11 bases. CDR1 is SQVTM and CDR2 is ANQGSEA in the germline V gene. This CDR3 region has 12 residues. Here the CDR3 DNA reads TGCAGCGTTGAGCCATCTAGCGCTGAAGCTTTCTTT. It translates to CSVEPSSAEAFF.

V gene TRBV30 combines with J gene TRBJ2-1; 7 positions agree with TRBD2. Germline CDR1 reads GTSNPN; CDR2 reads SVGIG (reference sequence). V was clipped by 1 base and J by 0 bases; unmatched bases: 3. This CDR3 is built from 15 residues. The CDR3: CAWSALAVSYNEQFF. For the CDR3, the DNA is TGTGCCTGGAGTGCCCTAGCGGTCTCCTACAATGAGCAGTTCTTC. The variable domain in full, with the rest retrieved from reference TRBV30 and TRBJ2-1, is SQTIHQWPATLVQPVGSPLSLECTVEGTSNPNLYWYRQAAGRGLQLLFYSVGIGQISSEVPQNLSASRPQDRQFILSSKKLLLSDSGFYLCAWSALAVSYNEQFFGPGTRLTVL.

In this sample, this clonotype turned up a few times. J is TRBJ1-1 and V is TRBV10-1; D unresolved. This CDR3 contains 14 residues. Germline values: CDR1 WNHNN, CDR2 SYGVQD (reference sequence). Trimming shortened V by 0 bases and J by 7 bases, and 12 bases separated the two germline ends. The CDR3 nucleotides read TGCGCCAGCAGTGAGTCCCCTGACGCGGGTGAAGCTTTCTTT. The encoded protein is CASSESPDAGEAFF.

This clonotype was seen a few times. The chain couples TRBV9 to TRBJ2-1; maybe TRBD2 (5 bases). CDR1 is SGDLS and CDR2 is YYNGEE in the germline V gene. V gave up 0 bases and J gave up 2 bases, with 12 bases separating them. This CDR3 spans 16 amino acids. The CDR3 spells CASSVGWELPYNEQFF. CDR3 nucleotide sequence: TGTGCCAGCAGCGTAGGTTGGGAGCTCCCCTACAATGAGCAGTTCTTC.

In its sample, this clonotype was seen a few times. This may stem from a read error, because a much larger clone lies one nucleotide away. This chain joins TRBV2 and TRBJ1-1; 8 bases align to TRBD1. The CDR3 loop spans 15 amino acids. V lost 5 bases to trimming and J lost 3 bases; unmatched junction nucleotides: 8. In germline, CDR1 is SNHLY, CDR2 FYNNEI. The CDR3 nucleotides are TGTGCCAGCAGTCGAGCGACAGGGGAGGACACTGAAGCTTTCTTT. It codes for CASSRATGEDTEAFF.

This clonotype was seen only a few times. The chain carries TRBV29-1 and TRBJ2-3; 10 bases agree with TRBD1. The CDR3 contains 15 residues. Trimming took 2 bases from V and 5 from J; bases not matched to a gene: 7. CDR1 and CDR2 (germline): SQVTM, ANQGSEA. The CDR3: CSVEYGTGAGDTQYF. The CDR3 DNA is TGCAGCGTTGAATATGGGACAGGGGCGGGAGATACGCAGTATTTT.

CDR3 DNA sequence: TGTGCCAGCAGCTTGGCTTTGGCGGGAGGGCTTGGGCAGTACTTC. Translating it yields CASSLALAGGLGQYF. The chain joins TRBV5-6 to TRBJ2-7; 9 bases align to TRBD2. V was clipped by 0 bases and J by 9 bases; unmatched bases: 10. The CDR3 covers 15 residues. The germline V gene encodes CDR1 SGHDT and CDR2 YYEEEE.

This clonotype was picked up a small number of times. The rearrangement links TRBV3-1 to TRBJ2-7; D gene ambiguous. Trimming cost V 1 base and J 5 bases, with 6 bases left between them. Germline V gene lookup returns CDR1 LGHDT and CDR2 YNNKEL (reference sequence). CDR3 length: 12 residues. The CDR3 loop reads CASSQVPNEQYF. As DNA, the CDR3 is TGTGCCAGCAGCCAAGTGCCCAACGAGCAGTACTTC.

The rearrangement uses TRBV6-6 and TRBJ2-7, with unresolved D. V lost 0 bases and J lost 5, with 11 bases in between. Germline CDR1 MNHNY, CDR2 SVGAGI (reference sequence). This CDR3 contains 14 residues. The DNA for the CDR3 is TGTGCCAGCAGTTACTCCGAGACAACTGACGAGCAGTACTTC. As protein: CASSYSETTDEQYF.

This clonotype was recorded many times. The V call is TRBV20-1, the J call TRBJ1-1; 7 bases are a match to TRBD1. This CDR3 is 13 amino acids long. Germline V gene lookup returns CDR1 DFQATT and CDR2 SNEGSKA (reference sequence). V was pared by 2 bases and J by 4 bases, with 4 bases of the junction left unmatched. The CDR3 loop reads CSARSTGSTEAFF. The CDR3 DNA is TGCAGTGCTAGATCGACAGGGAGCACTGAAGCTTTCTTT.

In its sample, this clonotype was seen many times. The chain has TRBV10-3 and TRBJ2-1, with 10 bases identical to TRBD1. With V trimmed by 5 bases and J by 8 bases, 6 bases remained unmatched. CDR1 is ENHRY, CDR2 SYGVKD, per germline. This CDR3 has 14 residues. In DNA form, the CDR3 reads TGTGCCATCAGTACGGGACAGGGGATAGATGAGCAGTTCTTC. Protein product: CAISTGQGIDEQFF.

The chain links TRBV27 to TRBJ2-7; 11 bases match TRBD2. Germline CDR1 reads MNHEY; CDR2 reads SMNVEV (reference sequence). J lost 1 base, V lost 2 bases, and 10 bases had no gene match. The CDR3 spans 18 residues. The CDR3 reads CASSLNPRLAGPSYEQYF. CDR3 DNA sequence: TGTGCCAGCAGTTTAAACCCAAGACTAGCGGGACCGTCCTACGAGCAGTACTTC.

This clonotype was seen more than once but under ten times. This chain uses TRBV20-1 with TRBJ1-6, with a weak D call TRBD1 (5 bases). Germline V lookup: CDR1 DFQATT, CDR2 SNEGSKA (reference sequence). The CDR3 is 14 residues long. V dropped 6 bases and J dropped 8 bases, with 17 bases sitting between them. The CDR3 loop reads CSAPARAVHSPLHF. DNA for the CDR3: TGCAGTGCCCCCGCCAGGGCAGTACATTCACCCCTCCACTTT.

In this sample, this clonotype turned up a few times. The J gene is TRBJ2-3, the V gene TRBV5-5; D not certain. The CDR3 loop spans 16 amino acids. Deletions cut 3 bases from V and 2 bases from J, with 16 bases between. CDR1 and CDR2 from the germline V gene are SGHKS and YYEKEE (reference sequence). DNA of the CDR3: TGTGCCAGCAGCTCCCGAGCAGTGGGCTACACAGATACGCAGTATTTT. This gives the protein CASSSRAVGYTDTQYF.

This chain uses TRBV20-1 with TRBJ2-1; 11 nucleotides line up with TRBD2. The germline V gene encodes CDR1 DFQATT and CDR2 SNEGSKA (reference sequence). CDR3 length: 14 amino acids. Trimming took 6 bases from V and 13 from J; bases not matched to a gene: 14. The CDR3 reads CSAKPGLAESLQFF. Written as DNA, the CDR3 is TGCAGTGCAAAACCGGGACTAGCGGAGTCACTACAGTTCTTC.

This clonotype has only a few counts. V gene TRBV4-1 combines with J gene TRBJ2-7, with 12 bases that match TRBD1. CDR1 is MGHRA, CDR2 YSYEKL, per germline. V trimming: 1 base; J trimming: 6 bases; junction bases outside the gene matches: 10. This CDR3 is built from 17 residues. Written as DNA, the CDR3 is TGCGCCAGCAGCCAAGTTCTTTCCGGGACAGGGGGCGGCGAGCAGTACTTC. Protein product: CASSQVLSGTGGGEQYF.

In this sample, this clonotype turned up many times. This chain links TRBV29-1 with TRBJ1-1; D call uncertain. The ends were cut back, 3 bases at V and 3 bases at J, with 26 bases in the middle. This CDR3 comprises 18 residues. In germline, CDR1 is SQVTM, CDR2 ANQGSEA. Here the CDR3 DNA reads TGCAGCGTTGAGAATCCTCTTGTGGACCCAGCATTAGACACTGAAGCTTTCTTT. Translated, it gives CSVENPLVDPALDTEAFF.

This clonotype was seen a few times. A single base separates this from a much larger clone, so it may be a read error. The gene calls are TRBV28 and TRBJ1-2; D may be TRBD1 (5 bases). The CDR3 contains 13 residues. Germline V lookup: CDR1 MDHEN, CDR2 SYDVKM. The ends were cut back, 4 bases at V and 1 base at J, with 7 bases in the middle. CDR3 sequence (DNA): TGTGCCAGCAGTTACAGGAGTAACTATGGCTACACCTTC. Its translation: CASSYRSNYGYTF.

This sequence joins TRBV6-2 or TRBV6-3 and TRBJ2-1; D uncertain. The CDR3 consists of 14 residues. The germline V and J ends were trimmed by 0 bases and 4 bases, with 7 bases remaining between them. CDR1 is MNHEY and CDR2 is SVGEGT in the germline V gene. Here the CDR3 DNA reads TGTGCCAGCAGTTACTCCTCAACTTACAATGAGCAGTTCTTC. Its translation: CASSYSSTYNEQFF.

The table lists this clonotype with many counts. The chain is built from TRBV6-5 and TRBJ1-1; maybe TRBD1 (5 bases). The germline V gene encodes CDR1 MNHEY and CDR2 SVGAGI. V lost 0 bases and J 4 bases, leaving 24 bases between the germline ends. The CDR3 is 19 amino acids. The CDR3 is CASSYSSPLLSGGVTEAFF. The CDR3 nucleotides are TGTGCCAGCAGTTACTCGTCACCACTCCTGTCGGGGGGGGTCACTGAAGCTTTCTTT.

The rearrangement links TRBV10-2 to TRBJ2-1; TRBD2 matches at 12 bases. This CDR3 contains 17 residues. CDR1 WSHSY and CDR2 SAAADI come from the germline V gene. The trim removed 8 bases at V and 6 bases at J, leaving 14 bases unmatched. The CDR3 is CASLLAGGPGALNEQFF. In nucleotides, the CDR3 is TGCGCCAGCCTTCTAGCGGGAGGGCCCGGGGCACTCAATGAGCAGTTCTTC.

The chain has TRBV6-1 and TRBJ1-2; 7 positions match TRBD1. This CDR3 is 17 amino acids long. Germline loops: CDR1 MNHNS, CDR2 SASEGT. Trimming took 8 bases from V and 4 from J; bases not matched to a gene: 19. In DNA, the CDR3 is TGTGCCAGCTTGACCTCCGGGACAGCCCCTCCTTCCTATGGCTACACCTTC. It translates to CASLTSGTAPPSYGYTF.

V usage is TRBV20-1 and J usage is TRBJ2-3; D is unresolved. The CDR3 has 14 residues. Germline CDR1 and CDR2: DFQATT and SNEGSKA (reference sequence). Trimming pared 6 bases from V and 4 bases from J, leaving 17 bases between. The DNA of the CDR3 is TGCAGTGCCGAGGACCGGTATAACTCAGATACGCAGTATTTT. Protein: CSAEDRYNSDTQYF.

This clonotype has at least ten counts. The chain carries TRBV10-3 and TRBJ2-3; D gene ambiguous. Germline assignment: CDR1 ENHRY and CDR2 SYGVKD. V was trimmed by 0 bases and J by 1 base, leaving 14 bases between them. This CDR3 region has 17 residues. The CDR3 coding sequence is TGTGCCATCAGTGAGTCGGTGGCCCAACTGCGCACAGATACGCAGTATTTT. The encoded protein is CAISESVAQLRTDTQYF.

This clonotype was seen at least ten times. The J gene is TRBJ2-7, the V gene TRBV30; D might be TRBD1 (6 bases). With 1 base removed from V and 3 bases from J, the gap between germline ends came to 16 bases. This CDR3 comprises 15 residues. Germline-derived CDR1 and CDR2 are GTSNPN and SVGIG (reference sequence). The CDR3 loop reads CAWSDAIGQNYEQYF. The CDR3 DNA sequence: TGTGCCTGGAGTGACGCTATCGGACAGAACTACGAGCAGTACTTC.

The chain uses TRBV27 and TRBJ1-4, with 8 bases identical to TRBD1. The length of the CDR3 is 16 residues. Germline CDR1 reads MNHEY; CDR2 reads SMNVEV (reference sequence). The V gene end was trimmed by 2 bases and the J gene end by 8 bases; junction bases not matched to a gene: 10. The CDR3 DNA is TGTGCCAGCAGTTTACAGCCAGGGGGCATATCGGAAAAACTGTTTTTT. This translates into CASSLQPGGISEKLFF.

This clonotype came up many times. V and J are TRBV13 and TRBJ2-1; 10 bases agree with TRBD2. There are 14 residues in the CDR3. The trim removed 6 bases at V and 7 bases at J, leaving 6 bases unmatched. Germline CDR1 reads PRHDT; CDR2 reads FYEKMQ (reference sequence). This chain's CDR3 is CASRRAGGPNEQFF. CDR3 DNA: TGTGCCAGCAGACGAGCGGGAGGGCCGAATGAGCAGTTCTTC.